A single sample gave rise to the 24 T cell receptor beta chains below, sequenced in a study of sequential checkpoint blockade in melanoma (dated by TCRdb to about 2019). In light of the paper, this sample's treatment or condition label describes: randomized to nivolumab then ipilimumab (arm A) or the reverse (arm B). Library preparation was by the immunoSEQ multiplex PCR assay. In TCRdb, the immuneACCESS table is reduced to in-frame sequences with V and J assigned. These tables do not hold every clone; where another copy was compared, an unresolved V gene accounts for under half, and the others remain unexplained. Within this sample are fewer than 40,000 clones, with roughly 84% of them counted one time only. Jointly, the top ten make up around an eighth of the sample. Sample: CD8+ T cells sorted from blood (inferred from file names), taken from a patient given nivolumab and ipilimumab in sequence. The receptors shown here come from a human donor with melanoma.

This clone was detected only a few times. The gene calls are TRBV30 and TRBJ1-4, with D possibly matching TRBD1 (6 bases). CDR1 is GTSNPN and CDR2 is SVGIG in the germline V gene (reference sequence). Trimming pared 7 bases from V and 7 bases from J, leaving 16 bases between. The CDR3 sequence is 13 residues long. The CDR3 loop is CASPSGEGEKLFF. Here the CDR3 DNA reads TGTGCCTCCCCCTCAGGGGAGGGTGAAAAACTGTTTTTT.

The chain recombines TRBV28 with TRBJ2-5, with D tentatively TRBD2 (6 bases). Trimming shortened V by 6 bases and J by 2 bases, and 13 bases separated the two germline ends. CDR1 MDHEN and CDR2 SYDVKM come from the germline V gene. The CDR3 covers 14 residues. The CDR3, as DNA: TGTGCCAGCAGCACCACTGGGACTCAAGAGACCCAGTACTTC. Amino acids: CASSTTGTQETQYF.

In its sample, this clone was seen once. This chain uses TRBV5-1 with TRBJ2-2; 9 bases agree with TRBD2. Germline-derived CDR1 and CDR2 are SGHRS and YFSETQ. The CDR3 has 14 residues. V lost 0 bases, J lost 6 bases, and 0 bases stayed unmatched. CDR3 DNA sequence: TGCGCCAGCAGCTTGGTAGCGGGAGCCGGGGAGCTGTTTTTT. It specifies CASSLVAGAGELFF.

The gene calls are TRBV18 and TRBJ2-1; the match to TRBD1 covers 8 bases. The germline gives CDR1 KGHSH, CDR2 LQKENI. The CDR3 runs 17 residues. Trimming removed 1 base from V and 6 bases from J; junction bases left unmatched: 11. CDR3 residues: CASSPREFGQGTNEQFF. The CDR3, as DNA: TGTGCCAGCTCACCACGAGAATTCGGACAGGGTACCAATGAGCAGTTCTTC.

V is TRBV11-2 and J is TRBJ2-7; perhaps TRBD2 as D (5 bases). V lost 8 bases to trimming and J lost 3 bases, with 8 bases between them. The CDR3 contains 11 residues. CDR1 is SGHAT and CDR2 is FQNNGV in the germline V gene. CDR3 in amino acids: CASGGFYEQYF. In DNA form, the CDR3 reads TGTGCCAGCGGCGGGTTCTACGAGCAGTACTTC.

The V gene is TRBV6-1, the J gene TRBJ2-7; perhaps TRBD2 as D (5 bases). V dropped 6 bases and J dropped 7 bases, with 16 bases sitting between them. Germline V gene lookup returns CDR1 MNHNS and CDR2 SASEGT. This CDR3 is 13 amino acids long. The CDR3 DNA is TGTGCCAGCAGCCCAAGGACTTTTCCAGAGCAGTACTTC. This translates into CASSPRTFPEQYF.

The chain has TRBV19 and TRBJ1-2; D is possibly TRBD1 (6 bases). Germline CDR1 LNHDA, CDR2 SQIVND (reference sequence). V lost 6 bases to trimming and J lost 5 bases, with 19 bases between them. The CDR3 loop spans 15 amino acids. The CDR3 region is CASRASPGAGYGYTF. The CDR3 DNA sequence: TGTGCCAGTAGGGCCAGCCCAGGGGCTGGGTATGGCTACACCTTC.

This clone was counted a single time. J is TRBJ2-3 and V is TRBV4-2; 8 nucleotides line up with TRBD2. The CDR3 is 17 amino acids. The germline V gene has CDR1 LGHNA and CDR2 YNFKEQ. V trimming: 0 bases; J trimming: 5 bases; junction bases outside the gene matches: 10. This chain's CDR3 is CASSQDPSGLREDTQYF. In nucleotides, the CDR3 is TGTGCCAGCAGCCAAGATCCTAGCGGGCTGAGGGAAGATACGCAGTATTTT.

This clone was recorded a few times. J is TRBJ2-7 and V is TRBV5-5; weak D call: TRBD1 (5 bases). Germline CDR1 is SGHKS and CDR2 is YYEKEE (reference sequence). There are 17 residues in the CDR3. The germline V and J ends were trimmed by 1 base and 3 bases, with 20 bases remaining between them. The chain's CDR3 is CASSLRSDRAFYYEQYV. The DNA for the CDR3 is TGTGCCAGCAGCTTGAGGTCCGACAGAGCCTTTTACTACGAGCAGTACGTC.

The chain combines TRBV30 with TRBJ2-1, with 8 positions matching TRBD2. Trimming removed 8 bases from V and 2 bases from J; junction bases left unmatched: 5. This CDR3 is built from 13 residues. Germline loops: CDR1 GTSNPN, CDR2 SVGIG (reference sequence). CDR3 DNA sequence: TGTGCCGTCACTAGCGGAACCTACAATGAGCAGTTCTTC. Translating gives CAVTSGTYNEQFF.

Concerning this clone itself: Other DNA sequences in this specimen translate into the identical CDR3. The J gene is TRBJ2-6, the V gene TRBV5-1; D is perhaps TRBD1 (5 bases). The CDR3 totals 15 residues. The ends were cut back, 5 bases at V and 4 bases at J, with 13 bases in the middle. Germline lookup yields CDR1 SGHRS and CDR2 YFSETQ. This chain's CDR3 is CASSEAGLGANVLTF. The CDR3 DNA sequence: TGCGCCAGCAGTGAGGCAGGGCTCGGGGCCAACGTCCTGACTTTC.

The chain links TRBV13 to TRBJ2-3; 8 positions match TRBD1. The junction had 2 bases not matched to a gene; V was cut back by 5 bases and J by 4 bases. This CDR3 is built from 13 residues. Germline CDR1 is PRHDT and CDR2 is FYEKMQ (reference sequence). The CDR3 region is CASSRQGSDTQYF. CDR3 bases: TGTGCCAGCAGCCGACAGGGGTCAGATACGCAGTATTTT.

The V and J genes are TRBV9 and TRBJ1-1, with D unclear. CDR1 and CDR2 (germline): SGDLS, YYNGEE. Trimming took off 6 bases at V and 2 bases at J, with 17 bases between the two ends. The CDR3 has 15 residues. The DNA of the CDR3 is TGTGCCAGCACCCCGTCCGGGAGTATTAACACTGAAGCTTTCTTT. Protein product: CASTPSGSINTEAFF.

This clone came up once. This sequence joins TRBV7-9 and TRBJ2-3; 10 nucleotides match TRBD2. The CDR3 spans 18 residues. In germline, CDR1 is SEHNR, CDR2 FQNEAQ (reference sequence). V dropped 4 bases and J dropped 7; count of bases not matched to a gene: 17. The CDR3 loop is CASSWQLSWTSGLHTQYF. As DNA, the CDR3 is TGTGCCAGCAGCTGGCAACTTAGCTGGACTAGCGGACTACATACGCAGTATTTT.

V and J are TRBV5-1 and TRBJ2-1; TRBD2 agrees at 7 bases. J gave up 7 bases and V 2 bases, and 15 bases lay outside the gene matches. From germline, CDR1 is SGHRS and CDR2 YFSETQ. This CDR3 is built from 17 residues. CDR3: CASSLPRASGNGNEQFF. The CDR3 DNA is TGCGCCAGCAGCTTACCCCGGGCTAGCGGAAACGGGAATGAGCAGTTCTTC.

The chain links TRBV14 to TRBJ1-1; a weak D match, TRBD1 (6 bases). The germline CDR1 and CDR2 sequences are SGHDN and FVKESK. This CDR3 spans 14 amino acids. Trimming removed 6 bases at V and 4 bases at J, with 15 bases between. The CDR3 loop is CASSRAGALTEAFF. In DNA, the CDR3 is TGTGCCAGCAGTCGAGCGGGGGCACTCACTGAAGCTTTCTTT.

The chain links TRBV6-5 to TRBJ1-1; 8 bases match TRBD1. The CDR3 contains 12 residues. Germline V gene data show CDR1 as MNHEY and CDR2 as SVGAGI. The junction had 9 bases not matched to a gene; V was cut back by 7 bases and J by 11 bases. The chain's CDR3 is CASTDQGARAFF. For the CDR3, the DNA is TGTGCCAGCACCGATCAGGGGGCGCGGGCTTTCTTT.

Turning to this clone: Other DNA sequences in this specimen translate into the identical CDR3. The rearrangement uses TRBV18 and TRBJ2-7, with TRBD2 matching over 12 bases. Germline V gene data show CDR1 as KGHSH and CDR2 as LQKENI. CDR3 length equals 18 residues. The CDR3 DNA reads as TGCGCCAGCTCACCCACCTCAATGACTAGCGGGAGTACATACGAGCAGTACGTC. This gives the protein CASSPTSMTSGSTYEQYV.

V is TRBV27 and J is TRBJ2-7; TRBD2 matches at 10 bases. Trimming at V came to 3 bases and at J to 4 bases, leaving 3 bases not matched to a gene. There are 14 residues in the CDR3. Germline values: CDR1 MNHEY, CDR2 SMNVEV (reference sequence). CDR3 in amino acids: CASSFGTSAYEQYF. The CDR3 nucleotides read TGTGCCAGCAGTTTTGGGACTAGCGCATACGAGCAGTACTTC.

This chain links TRBV11-2 with TRBJ2-1; 11 positions agree with TRBD2. The germline V gene encodes CDR1 SGHAT and CDR2 FQNNGV. The J segment lost 8 bases and the V segment lost 3 bases, leaving 3 bases of the junction unmatched. This CDR3 comprises 14 residues. The CDR3 spells CASSFRTSGHEQFF. CDR3 in DNA: TGTGCCAGCAGCTTCCGGACTAGCGGGCATGAGCAGTTCTTC.

In DNA form, the CDR3 reads TGCGCCAGCAGCAATAGCGGGGCGAACACCGGGGAGCTGTTTTTT. Encoded protein: CASSNSGANTGELFF. The gene calls are TRBV4-1 and TRBJ2-2, with 8 bases aligning to TRBD2. The CDR3 has 15 residues. Germline values: CDR1 MGHRA, CDR2 YSYEKL. V gave up 5 bases and J gave up 0 bases; unmatched junction bases: 2.

The V call is TRBV7-2, the J call TRBJ2-1; 11 bases are a match to TRBD2. The CDR3 totals 16 residues. The ends lost 3 bases at V and 5 bases at J; junction bases unmatched: 6. From germline, CDR1 is SGHTA and CDR2 FQGNSA. CDR3 protein: CASSLASGRIDNEQFF. CDR3 coding DNA: TGTGCCAGCAGCTTGGCTAGCGGGAGGATAGACAATGAGCAGTTCTTC.

V and J are TRBV29-1 and TRBJ2-1; possible D gene TRBD1, 6 bases. The CDR3 has 14 amino acids. V dropped 7 bases and J dropped 4 bases, with 17 bases sitting between them. Germline V gives CDR1 SQVTM, CDR2 ANQGSEA. CDR3 coding DNA: TGCAGCGGAAAACAGGGATTTAGGTACAATGAGCAGTTCTTC. Its translation is CSGKQGFRYNEQFF.

This chain's CDR3 is CASSETASGSSYEQYF. The DNA for the CDR3 is TGTGCCAGCAGTGAGACGGCTAGCGGTAGCTCCTACGAGCAGTACTTC. The chain combines TRBV6-4 with TRBJ2-7, with 7 bases identical to TRBD2. The CDR3 totals 16 residues. V lost 3 bases, J lost 0 bases, and 8 bases stayed unmatched. Germline CDR1 and CDR2: MRHNA and SNTAGT.